Below are 23 T cell receptor beta chains sequenced from a single sample in a study of cytomegalovirus exposure and HLA in healthy donors. The method was immunoSEQ multiplex PCR; TCRdb's version includes in-frame clones alone and lacks a portion of them. There are 65,000 to 90,000 clones in the sample; roughly 95% occur only once, and 3.3% lies in the top ten. The sequenced sample was PBMCs. Receptors were obtained from a man aged 18-30 years in good health and CMV-seronegative.

For this clone: At one of its ends the junction is not consistent with the germline gene, which may arise from a read error. This chain links TRBV7-7 with TRBJ2-3, with 11 bases fitting TRBD1. CDR1 is SSHAT and CDR2 is FNYEAQ in the germline V gene (reference sequence). The CDR3 covers 15 residues. This CDR3 reads CASSSGQGAAYTQYF. The CDR3 DNA follows: TGTGCTAGCAGCTCCGGACAGGGGGCGGCGTATACGCAGTATTTT.

This clone was recorded once. The chain recombines TRBV2 with TRBJ2-3; maybe TRBD1 (6 bases). Germline V CDR1 and CDR2: SNHLY, FYNNEI. The CDR3 is made up of 11 amino acids. The ends were cut back, 7 bases at V and 5 bases at J, with 7 bases in the middle. The CDR3 sequence is CASTGEDTQYF. CDR3 sequence (DNA): TGTGCCAGCACAGGGGAAGATACGCAGTATTTT.

This chain links TRBV5-1 with TRBJ2-5; TRBD1 matches 9 bases. The CDR3 contains 16 residues. The J segment lost 5 bases and the V segment lost 0 bases, leaving 8 bases of the junction unmatched. The germline V gene has CDR1 SGHRS and CDR2 YFSETQ. The CDR3 sequence is CASSLAGQGLLETQYF. In DNA form, the CDR3 reads TGCGCCAGCAGCTTGGCGGGACAGGGTTTGTTGGAGACCCAGTACTTC. Drawing the rest from reference TRBV5-1 and TRBJ2-5, the complete variable domain is KAGVTQTPRYLIKTRGQQVTLSCSPISGHRSVSWYQQTPGQGLQFLFEYFSETQRNKGNFPGRFSGRQFSNSRSEMNVSTLELGDSALYLCASSLAGQGLLETQYFGPGTRLLVL.

This chain connects TRBV28 to TRBJ2-7; D perhaps matches TRBD2 (7 bases). This CDR3 is 14 amino acids long. Per the germline V gene, CDR1 is MDHEN and CDR2 is SYDVKM. V was pared by 6 bases and J by 4 bases, with 16 bases between. This CDR3 reads CASSPGGLGYEQYF. The CDR3 DNA sequence: TGTGCCAGCAGCCCCGGGGGGCTGGGGTACGAGCAGTACTTC.

This chain connects TRBV7-9 to TRBJ1-5; the match to TRBD1 covers 11 bases. V was pared by 4 bases and J by 7 bases, with 3 bases of the junction left unmatched. The CDR3 sequence is 14 residues long. Per the germline V gene, CDR1 is SEHNR and CDR2 is FQNEAQ (reference sequence). CDR3 in amino acids: CASSSGQGEQPQHF. For the CDR3, the DNA is TGTGCCAGCAGCTCGGGACAGGGGGAACAGCCCCAGCATTTT.

CDR3 coding DNA: TGTGCCAGCAGCGATACACCCGGGACATCGAACACTGAAGCTTTCTTT. Amino acid sequence: CASSDTPGTSNTEAFF. The chain has TRBV9 and TRBJ1-1, with D possibly matching TRBD1 (6 bases). The germline V and J ends were trimmed by 3 bases and 1 base, with 16 bases remaining between them. CDR3 length equals 16 residues. CDR1 and CDR2 (germline): SGDLS, YYNGEE.

The CDR3 loop is CASSVAVTNEQFF. The CDR3 DNA is TGTGCCAGCAGCGTAGCGGTAACGAATGAGCAGTTCTTC. V is TRBV9 and J is TRBJ2-1, with D unclear. V gave up 0 bases and J gave up 7 bases, with 8 bases separating them. Germline V gene sequence: CDR1 SGDLS, CDR2 YYNGEE. The CDR3 has 13 amino acids.

This CDR3 reads CASRPGLIYGYTF. The DNA for the CDR3 is TGTGCCAGTAGACCGGGACTGATCTATGGCTACACCTTC. The chain uses TRBV19 and TRBJ1-2, with TRBD1 as a possible D gene (5 bases). From germline, CDR1 is LNHDA and CDR2 SQIVND (reference sequence). Trimming cost V 6 bases and J 4 bases, with 12 bases left between them. CDR3 length: 13 amino acids.

The CDR3 is CASSLIGGRVSEAFF. For the CDR3, the DNA is TGTGCCAGCAGTTTAATAGGGGGCAGGGTCTCTGAAGCTTTCTTT. The chain carries TRBV27 and TRBJ1-1, with TRBD1 matching 7 bases. V lost 2 bases to trimming and J lost 6 bases; unmatched junction nucleotides: 9. This CDR3 spans 15 amino acids. In germline, CDR1 is MNHEY, CDR2 SMNVEV (reference sequence).

This chain connects TRBV11-2 to TRBJ2-2, with TRBD2 matching over 7 bases. Trimming removed 1 base from V and 4 bases from J; junction bases left unmatched: 6. The CDR3 consists of 16 residues. The germline V gene encodes CDR1 SGHAT and CDR2 FQNNGV. The CDR3 DNA reads TGTGCCAGCAGCTTAGTACGGGGGGAGAGCACCGGGGAGCTGTTTTTT. Its translation is CASSLVRGESTGELFF.

The V gene is TRBV2, the J gene TRBJ1-3; 10 bases line up with TRBD1. Germline loops: CDR1 SNHLY, CDR2 FYNNEI. The CDR3 is made up of 15 amino acids. Losses at the gene ends were 6 bases for V and 4 bases for J; bases not matched to a gene: 6. The CDR3 nucleotides read TGTGCCAGCAGAGCCCCGGGACAGGGGGGAAACACCATATATTTT. Translating gives CASRAPGQGGNTIYF.

The chain joins TRBV28 to TRBJ1-4, with 7 nucleotides matching TRBD1. The CDR3 spans 16 residues. CDR1 MDHEN and CDR2 SYDVKM come from the germline V gene. The V segment lost 4 bases and the J segment 6 bases; nucleotides outside the gene matches: 11. CDR3 sequence reads: CASSSRTGVGYEKLFF. CDR3 DNA sequence: TGTGCCAGCAGTTCCCGCACAGGGGTGGGGTATGAAAAACTGTTTTTT.

The rearrangement joins TRBV2 to TRBJ1-4, with D possibly matching TRBD1 (6 bases). The CDR3 is made up of 17 amino acids. Trimming stripped 6 bases from V and 4 bases from J, with 21 bases between. The germline V gene has CDR1 SNHLY and CDR2 FYNNEI. DNA for the CDR3: TGTGCCAGCAGCGCACCTACAGGGCTGGGGGATAATGAAAAACTGTTTTTT. Encoded protein: CASSAPTGLGDNEKLFF. Filled out from reference TRBV2 and TRBJ1-4, the complete variable domain reads EPEVTQTPSHQVTQMGQEVILRCVPISNHLYFYWYRQILGQKVEFLVSFYNNEISEKSEIFDDQFSVERPDGSNFTLKIRSTKLEDSAMYFCASSAPTGLGDNEKLFFGSGTQLSVL.

This chain links TRBV19 with TRBJ1-5, with a weak D call TRBD1 (5 bases). CDR1 and CDR2 from the germline V gene are LNHDA and SQIVND (reference sequence). With 1 base removed from V and 3 bases from J, the gap between germline ends came to 13 bases. The CDR3 is made up of 16 amino acids. The CDR3 coding sequence is TGTGCCAGTAGTATAGTCAGACAGACCATCAATCAGCCCCAGCATTTT. Amino acid sequence: CASSIVRQTINQPQHF.

This clone appeared once. The chain carries TRBV7-3 and TRBJ2-1, with D perhaps matching TRBD1 (6 bases). Germline assignment: CDR1 SGHTA and CDR2 FQGTGA. The CDR3 totals 15 residues. V lost 2 bases, J lost 1 base, and 9 bases lay in between. CDR3 sequence: CASSLGGGSYNEQFF. The DNA for the CDR3 is TGTGCCAGCAGCTTAGGGGGCGGTTCCTACAATGAGCAGTTCTTC.

The genes are TRBV28 and TRBJ2-1; 7 positions agree with TRBD1. Per germline, CDR1 MDHEN and CDR2 SYDVKM. There are 15 residues in the CDR3. V was pared by 2 bases and J by 4 bases, with 5 bases of the junction left unmatched. The CDR3 coding sequence is TGTGCCAGCAGTTTACAGGGGGTATGGTACAATGAGCAGTTCTTC. Protein sequence: CASSLQGVWYNEQFF.

J is TRBJ2-1 and V is TRBV6-4, with TRBD2 matching 8 bases. Germline V gene lookup returns CDR1 MRHNA and CDR2 SNTAGT. This CDR3 has 15 amino acids. After removal of 3 bases from V and 5 bases from J, the junction contained 6 bases not matched to a gene. CDR3 sequence reads: CASSESSGGHNEQFF. The CDR3 DNA sequence: TGTGCCAGCAGTGAGTCCAGCGGGGGCCACAATGAGCAGTTCTTC.

This clone was seen once. The chain recombines TRBV19 with TRBJ1-4; D might be TRBD1 (6 bases). The CDR3 is made up of 16 amino acids. Per germline, CDR1 LNHDA and CDR2 SQIVND (reference sequence). Trimming took 3 bases from V and 3 from J, leaving 14 bases between them. CDR3 DNA: TGTGCCAGTAGTATTGGACAGATGACTTCTAATGAAAAACTGTTTTTT. Amino acids: CASSIGQMTSNEKLFF.

The chain links TRBV7-2 to TRBJ2-1, with D perhaps TRBD2 (5 bases). Trimming removed 5 bases from V and 5 bases from J, with 22 bases in between. Germline V gene data show CDR1 as SGHTA and CDR2 as FQGNSA. The CDR3 extends over 17 amino acids. CDR3 region: CASSLSEGLLPNNEQFF. The CDR3 nucleotides are TGTGCCAGCAGCCTAAGTGAGGGTCTCTTGCCCAACAATGAGCAGTTCTTC. The entire variable domain, with the rest obtained from reference TRBV7-2 and TRBJ2-1, is as follows: GAGVSQSPSNKVTEKGKDVELRCDPISGHTALYWYRQSLGQGLEFLIYFQGNSAPDKSGLPSDRFSAERTGGSVSTLTIQRTQQEDSAVYLCASSLSEGLLPNNEQFFGPGTRLTVL.

The V and J genes are TRBV7-2 and TRBJ1-1; D is perhaps TRBD1 (5 bases). The CDR3 has 13 residues. Germline V gene sequence: CDR1 SGHTA, CDR2 FQGNSA. Between the trimmed V and J ends, which lost 3 bases and 1 base, there was a span of 6 bases. The CDR3 DNA is TGTGCCAGCAGCTTCCAGGGGAACACTGAAGCTTTCTTT. Translated, it gives CASSFQGNTEAFF. Together with reference TRBV7-2 and TRBJ1-1, the CDR3 gives the full variable domain: GAGVSQSPSNKVTEKGKDVELRCDPISGHTALYWYRQSLGQGLEFLIYFQGNSAPDKSGLPSDRFSAERTGGSVSTLTIQRTQQEDSAVYLCASSFQGNTEAFFGQGTRLTVV.

The rearrangement joins TRBV29-1 to TRBJ2-5, with 10 nucleotides matching TRBD2. This CDR3 contains 14 residues. Germline trimming cut 4 bases from V and 4 bases from J; bases unmatched to any gene: 6. The V gene's germline CDR1 is SQVTM and CDR2 ANQGSEA. For the CDR3, the DNA is TGCAGCGTTGGGAGCGGGGGGGCCGCAGAGACCCAGTACTTC. It specifies CSVGSGGAAETQYF. Full variable domain (rest looked up from reference TRBV29-1 and TRBJ2-5): SAVISQKPSRDICQRGTSLTIQCQVDSQVTMMFWYRQQPGQSLTLIATANQGSEATYESGFVIDKFPISRPNLTFSTLTVSNMSPEDSSIYLCSVGSGGAAETQYFGPGTRLLVL.

The CDR3 region is CASSWGQTTEAFF. The CDR3 DNA follows: TGTGCCAGCAGCTGGGGACAGACCACTGAAGCTTTCTTT. The genes are TRBV5-6 and TRBJ1-1; 7 nucleotides match TRBD1. The V gene end was trimmed by 3 bases and the J gene end by 4 bases; junction bases not matched to a gene: 3. Germline CDR1 reads SGHDT; CDR2 reads YYEEEE. The CDR3 has 13 amino acids.

The chain is built from TRBV18 and TRBJ2-7; TRBD1 matches 7 bases. The V gene's germline CDR1 is KGHSH and CDR2 LQKENI. V gave up 5 bases and J gave up 0 bases; unmatched junction bases: 4. The CDR3 has 14 amino acids. The CDR3 protein is CASSSTGSSYEQYF. The DNA for the CDR3 is TGTGCCAGCTCATCGACAGGGAGCTCCTACGAGCAGTACTTC.